Reported below is one T cell receptor (beta chain). Its specificity is unknown. The CDR3 runs 14 residues. The germline gives CDR1 SNHLY, CDR2 FYNNEI. Trimming shortened V by 4 bases and J by 2 bases, and 6 bases separated the two germline ends. This specimen comes from a study of T cell responses to AZD1222 COVID-19 vaccine. Study-wide findings and caveats: Most donors were white British and more were female, and clonal diversity was possibly underestimated.

Here immunoSEQ multiplex PCR was the method, and the copy in TCRdb shows in-frame clones only, minus some. The sample carries 150,000 to 200,000 clones, more than 85% recorded once. The clonotype originates from an adult in good health. The material was peripheral blood, obtained on day 0 of AZD1222 vaccination. This chain joins TRBV2 and TRBJ2-6, with D perhaps given as TRBD1 or TRBD2 (5 bases each). CDR3 amino acids: CASSVGAGANVLTF. In DNA form, the CDR3 reads TGTGCCAGCAGTGTGGGGGCTGGGGCCAACGTCCTGACTTTC.